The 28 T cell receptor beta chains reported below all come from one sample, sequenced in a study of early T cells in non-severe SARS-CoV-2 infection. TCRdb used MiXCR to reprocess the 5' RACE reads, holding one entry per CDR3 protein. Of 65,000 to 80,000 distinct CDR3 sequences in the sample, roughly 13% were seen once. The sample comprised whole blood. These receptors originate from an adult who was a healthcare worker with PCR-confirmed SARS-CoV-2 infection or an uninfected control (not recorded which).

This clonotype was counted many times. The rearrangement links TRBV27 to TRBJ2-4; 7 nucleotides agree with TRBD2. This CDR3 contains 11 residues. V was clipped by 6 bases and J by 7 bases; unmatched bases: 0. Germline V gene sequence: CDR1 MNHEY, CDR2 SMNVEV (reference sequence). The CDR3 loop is CASRRGNIQYF. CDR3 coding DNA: TGTGCCAGCAGGCGGGGGAACATTCAGTACTTC.

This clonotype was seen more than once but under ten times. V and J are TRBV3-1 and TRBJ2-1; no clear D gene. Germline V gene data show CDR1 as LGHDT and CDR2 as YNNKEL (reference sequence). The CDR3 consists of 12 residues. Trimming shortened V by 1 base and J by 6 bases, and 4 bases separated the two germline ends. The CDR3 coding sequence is TGTGCCAGCAGCCAAGGTCCCAATGAGCAGTTCTTC. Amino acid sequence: CASSQGPNEQFF.

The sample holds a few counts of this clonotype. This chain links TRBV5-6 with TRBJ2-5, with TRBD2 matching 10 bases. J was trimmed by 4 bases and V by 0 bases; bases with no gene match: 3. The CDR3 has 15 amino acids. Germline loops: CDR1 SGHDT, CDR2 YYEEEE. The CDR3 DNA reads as TGTGCCAGCAGCTTGGGACTAGCGGGCGGAGAGACCCAGTACTTC. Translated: CASSLGLAGGETQYF.

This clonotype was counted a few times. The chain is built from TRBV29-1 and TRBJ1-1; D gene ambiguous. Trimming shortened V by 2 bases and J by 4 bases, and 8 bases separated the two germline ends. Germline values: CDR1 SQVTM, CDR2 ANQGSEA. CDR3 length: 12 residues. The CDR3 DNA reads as TGCAGCGTTGAAATTGTCGGCACTGAAGCTTTCTTT. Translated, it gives CSVEIVGTEAFF.

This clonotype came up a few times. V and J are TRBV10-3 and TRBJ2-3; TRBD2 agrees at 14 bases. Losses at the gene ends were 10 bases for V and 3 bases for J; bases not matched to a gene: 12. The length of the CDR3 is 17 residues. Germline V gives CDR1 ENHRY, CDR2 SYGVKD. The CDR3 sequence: CATTPGLAGVGTDTQYF. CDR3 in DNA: TGTGCCACTACACCGGGACTAGCGGGGGTTGGAACAGATACGCAGTATTTT.

The CDR3 sequence: CASSAEYEQYF. In nucleotides, the CDR3 is TGTGCCAGCAGTGCTGAATACGAGCAGTACTTC. The chain uses TRBV25-1 and TRBJ2-7, with D hard to call. This CDR3 has 11 residues. Germline V gene data show CDR1 as MGHDK and CDR2 as SYGVNS. The V gene lost 4 bases and the J gene lost 4 bases, with 5 bases spanning the gap.

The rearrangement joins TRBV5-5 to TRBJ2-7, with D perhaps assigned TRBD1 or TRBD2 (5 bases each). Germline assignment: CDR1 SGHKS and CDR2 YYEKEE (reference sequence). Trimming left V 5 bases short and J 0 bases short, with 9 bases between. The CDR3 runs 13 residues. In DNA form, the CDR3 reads TGTGCCAGCAGATTCGGGGCCTCCTACGAGCAGTACTTC. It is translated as CASRFGASYEQYF.

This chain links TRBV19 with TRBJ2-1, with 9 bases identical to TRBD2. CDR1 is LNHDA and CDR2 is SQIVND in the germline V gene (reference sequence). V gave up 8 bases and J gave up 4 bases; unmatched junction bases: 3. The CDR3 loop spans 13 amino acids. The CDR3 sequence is CASRLAGYNEQFF. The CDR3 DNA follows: TGTGCCAGTCGCCTAGCGGGATACAATGAGCAGTTCTTC.

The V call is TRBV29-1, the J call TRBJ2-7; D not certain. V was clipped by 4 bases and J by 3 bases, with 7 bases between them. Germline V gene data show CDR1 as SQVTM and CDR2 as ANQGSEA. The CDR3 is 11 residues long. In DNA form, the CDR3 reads TGCAGCGTTGTAACGAACTACGAGCAGTACTTC. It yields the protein CSVVTNYEQYF.

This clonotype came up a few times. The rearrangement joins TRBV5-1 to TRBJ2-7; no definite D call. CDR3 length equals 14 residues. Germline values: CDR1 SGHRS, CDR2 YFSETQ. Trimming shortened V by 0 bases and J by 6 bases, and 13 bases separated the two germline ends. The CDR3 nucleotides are TGCGCCAGCAGCTTGGGCACTACCCTCCTCGAGCAGTACTTC. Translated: CASSLGTTLLEQYF.

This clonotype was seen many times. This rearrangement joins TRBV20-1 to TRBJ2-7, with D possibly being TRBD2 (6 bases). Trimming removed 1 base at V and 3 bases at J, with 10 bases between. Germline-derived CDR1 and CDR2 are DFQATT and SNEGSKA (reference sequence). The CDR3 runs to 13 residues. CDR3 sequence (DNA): TGCAGTGCTAGAGGGGACTCTGACTACGAGCAGTACTTC. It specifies CSARGDSDYEQYF.

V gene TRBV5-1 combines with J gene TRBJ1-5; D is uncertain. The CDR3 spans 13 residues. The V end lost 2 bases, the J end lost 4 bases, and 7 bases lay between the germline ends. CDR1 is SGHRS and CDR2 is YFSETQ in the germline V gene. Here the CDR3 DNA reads TGCGCCAGCAGCTTAAACGAAAATCAGCCCCAGCATTTT. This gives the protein CASSLNENQPQHF.

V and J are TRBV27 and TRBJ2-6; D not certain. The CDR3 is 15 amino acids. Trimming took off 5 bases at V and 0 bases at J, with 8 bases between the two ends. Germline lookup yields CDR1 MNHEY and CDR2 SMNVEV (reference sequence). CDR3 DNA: TGTGCCAGCAGTCCACTCAGCTCTGGGGCCAACGTCCTGACTTTC. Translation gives CASSPLSSGANVLTF.

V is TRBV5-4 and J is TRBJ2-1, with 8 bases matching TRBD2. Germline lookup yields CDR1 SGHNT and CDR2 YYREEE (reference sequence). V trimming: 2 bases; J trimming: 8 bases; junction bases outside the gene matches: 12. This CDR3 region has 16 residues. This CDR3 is CASSFGTSGSGDEQFF. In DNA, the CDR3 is TGTGCCAGCAGCTTCGGAACTAGCGGCTCCGGGGATGAGCAGTTCTTC.

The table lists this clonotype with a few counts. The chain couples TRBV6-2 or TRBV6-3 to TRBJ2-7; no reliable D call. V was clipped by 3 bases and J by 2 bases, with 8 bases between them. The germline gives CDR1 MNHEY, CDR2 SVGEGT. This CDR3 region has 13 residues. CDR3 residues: CASSYPLTYEQYF. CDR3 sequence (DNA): TGTGCCAGCAGTTATCCACTAACCTACGAGCAGTACTTC.

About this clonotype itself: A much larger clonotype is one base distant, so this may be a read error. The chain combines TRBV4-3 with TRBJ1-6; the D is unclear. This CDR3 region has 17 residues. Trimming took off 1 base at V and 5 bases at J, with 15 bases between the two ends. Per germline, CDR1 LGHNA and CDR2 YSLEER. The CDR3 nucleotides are TGCGCCAGCAGCCAAGTTTTGGGTACAGATGATAATTCACCCCTCCACTTT. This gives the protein CASSQVLGTDDNSPLHF.

DNA for the CDR3: TGTGCCAGCAACTTCCAAGCGGGAGGCTACAATGAGCAGTTCTTC. Translation gives CASNFQAGGYNEQFF. V gene TRBV28 combines with J gene TRBJ2-1; 9 positions match TRBD2. Germline trimming cut 7 bases from V and 3 bases from J; bases unmatched to any gene: 7. The CDR3 is 15 amino acids. Germline V gene lookup returns CDR1 MDHEN and CDR2 SYDVKM. The complete variable domain, with remaining parts taken from reference TRBV28 and TRBJ2-1, reads DVKVTQSSRYLVKRTGEKVFLECVQDMDHENMFWYRQDPGLGLRLIYFSYDVKMKEKGDIPEGYSVSREKKERFSLILESASTNQTSMYLCASNFQAGGYNEQFFGPGTRLTVL.

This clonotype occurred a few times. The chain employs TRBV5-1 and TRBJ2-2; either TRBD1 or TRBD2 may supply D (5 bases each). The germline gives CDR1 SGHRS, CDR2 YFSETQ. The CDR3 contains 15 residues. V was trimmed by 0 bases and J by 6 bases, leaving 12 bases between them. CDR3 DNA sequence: TGCGCCAGCAGCTTGGAGGGCAGGGAGCCCGGGGAGCTGTTTTTT. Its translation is CASSLEGREPGELFF.

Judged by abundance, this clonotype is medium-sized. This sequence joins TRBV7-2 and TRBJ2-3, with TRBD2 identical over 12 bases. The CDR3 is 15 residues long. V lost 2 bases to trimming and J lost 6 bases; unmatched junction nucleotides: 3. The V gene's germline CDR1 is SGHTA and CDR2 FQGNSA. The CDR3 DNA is TGTGCCAGCAGCTTACAGACTAGCGGGAGTGATACGCAGTATTTT. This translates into CASSLQTSGSDTQYF.

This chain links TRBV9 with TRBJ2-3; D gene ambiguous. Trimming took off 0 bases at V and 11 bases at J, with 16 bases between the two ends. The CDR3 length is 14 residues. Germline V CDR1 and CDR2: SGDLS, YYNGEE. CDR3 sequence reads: CASSVGGLWSGQYF. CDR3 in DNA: TGTGCCAGCAGCGTAGGGGGATTGTGGAGTGGGCAGTATTTT.

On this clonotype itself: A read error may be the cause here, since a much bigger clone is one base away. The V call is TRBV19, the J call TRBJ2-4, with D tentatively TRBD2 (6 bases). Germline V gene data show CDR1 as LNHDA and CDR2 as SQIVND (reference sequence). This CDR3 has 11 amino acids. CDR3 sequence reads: CVSSTGDVQYF. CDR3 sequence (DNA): TGTGTCAGTAGTACGGGAGACGTTCAGTACTTC.

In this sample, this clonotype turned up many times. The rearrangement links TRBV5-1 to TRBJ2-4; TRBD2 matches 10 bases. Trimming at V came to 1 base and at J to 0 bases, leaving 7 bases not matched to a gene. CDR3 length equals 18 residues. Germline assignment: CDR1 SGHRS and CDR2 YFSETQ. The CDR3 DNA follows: TGCGCCAGCAGCTTGTTTAGCGGGGGGCCCCTAGCCAAAAACATTCAGTACTTC. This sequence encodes CASSLFSGGPLAKNIQYF.

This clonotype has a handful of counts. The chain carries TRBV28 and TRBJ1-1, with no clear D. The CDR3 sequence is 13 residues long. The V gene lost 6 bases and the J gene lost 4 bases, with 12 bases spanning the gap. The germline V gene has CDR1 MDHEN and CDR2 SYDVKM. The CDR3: CASRTPMGTEAFF. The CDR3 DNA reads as TGTGCCAGCAGAACCCCAATGGGCACTGAAGCTTTCTTT.

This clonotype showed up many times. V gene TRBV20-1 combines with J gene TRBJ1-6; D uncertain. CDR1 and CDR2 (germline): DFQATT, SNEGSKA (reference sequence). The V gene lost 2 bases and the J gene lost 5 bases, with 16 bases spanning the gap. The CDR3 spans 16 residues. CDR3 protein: CSARPLGTVDNSPLHF. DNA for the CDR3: TGCAGTGCTAGACCCCTGGGAACCGTAGATAATTCACCCCTCCACTTT.

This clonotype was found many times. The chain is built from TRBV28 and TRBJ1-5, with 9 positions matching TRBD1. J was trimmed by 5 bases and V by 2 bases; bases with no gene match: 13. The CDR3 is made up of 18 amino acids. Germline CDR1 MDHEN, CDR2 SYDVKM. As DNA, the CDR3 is TGTGCCAGCAGTTTAGGGTTGGGTCGGGGACAGGGTGATCAGCCCCAGCATTTT. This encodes CASSLGLGRGQGDQPQHF.

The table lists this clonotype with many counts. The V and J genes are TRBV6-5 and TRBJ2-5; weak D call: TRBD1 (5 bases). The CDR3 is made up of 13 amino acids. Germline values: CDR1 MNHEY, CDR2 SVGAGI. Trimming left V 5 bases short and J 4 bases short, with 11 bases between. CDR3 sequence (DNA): TGTGCCAGCAGTACAGGAGCCCCAGAGACCCAGTACTTC. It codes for CASSTGAPETQYF.

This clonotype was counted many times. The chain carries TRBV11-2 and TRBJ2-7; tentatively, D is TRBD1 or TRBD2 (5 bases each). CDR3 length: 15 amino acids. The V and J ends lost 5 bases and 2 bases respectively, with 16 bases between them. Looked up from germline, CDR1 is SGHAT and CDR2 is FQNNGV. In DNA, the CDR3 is TGTGCCAGCAGCAGTCCGGGGCAAATGACCTACGAGCAGTACTTC. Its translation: CASSSPGQMTYEQYF.

The CDR3 is CASSISSGDNEQFF. For the CDR3, the DNA is TGTGCCAGTAGTATAAGTAGCGGGGACAATGAGCAGTTCTTC. This chain connects TRBV19 to TRBJ2-1, with 8 bases matching TRBD2. Germline V gene data show CDR1 as LNHDA and CDR2 as SQIVND (reference sequence). The CDR3 sequence is 14 residues long. Trimming took 2 bases from V and 5 from J; bases not matched to a gene: 2.